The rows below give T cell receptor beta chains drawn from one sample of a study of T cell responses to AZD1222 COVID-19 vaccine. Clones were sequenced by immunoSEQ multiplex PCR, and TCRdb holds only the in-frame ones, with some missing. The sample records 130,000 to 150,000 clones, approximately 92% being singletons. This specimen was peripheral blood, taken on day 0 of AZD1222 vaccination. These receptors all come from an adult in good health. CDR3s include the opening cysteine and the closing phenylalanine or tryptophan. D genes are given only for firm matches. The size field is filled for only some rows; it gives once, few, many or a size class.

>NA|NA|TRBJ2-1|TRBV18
CASSPLPGNYNEQFF
TGTGCCAGCTCACCACTTCCGGGCAATTACAATGAGCAGTTCTTC
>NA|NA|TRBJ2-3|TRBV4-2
CASSLTDTQYF
TGTGCCAGCAGTCTCACAGATACGCAGTATTTT
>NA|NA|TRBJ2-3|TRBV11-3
CASSLVGADTQYF
TGTGCCAGCAGCCTCGTTGGCGCAGATACGCAGTATTTT
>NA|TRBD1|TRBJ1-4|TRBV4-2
CASSRSRDRWEATNEKLFF
TGTGCCAGCAGCCGCAGCCGGGACAGGTGGGAAGCAACTAATGAAAAACTGTTTTTT
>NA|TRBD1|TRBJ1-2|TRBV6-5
CASRKGTGDGYTF
TGTGCCAGCAGAAAAGGGACAGGGGATGGCTACACCTTC
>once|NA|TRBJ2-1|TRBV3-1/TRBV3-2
CASSQFGVFSYNEQFF
TGTGCCAGCAGCCAATTTGGTGTTTTCTCCTACAATGAGCAGTTCTTC
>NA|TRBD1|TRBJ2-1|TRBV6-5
CASRGQGANEQFF
TGTGCCAGCAGGGGACAGGGGGCGAATGAGCAGTTCTTC
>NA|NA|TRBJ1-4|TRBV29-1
CSVERGEKLFF
TGCAGCGTTGAGAGGGGGGAAAAACTGTTTTTT
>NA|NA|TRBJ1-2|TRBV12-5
CASGLSTPKYGYTF
TGTGCTAGTGGTTTGTCCACCCCAAAGTATGGCTACACCTTC
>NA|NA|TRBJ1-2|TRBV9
CASSSRGTANYGYTF
TGTGCCAGCAGTTCTAGAGGGACGGCTAACTATGGCTACACCTTC